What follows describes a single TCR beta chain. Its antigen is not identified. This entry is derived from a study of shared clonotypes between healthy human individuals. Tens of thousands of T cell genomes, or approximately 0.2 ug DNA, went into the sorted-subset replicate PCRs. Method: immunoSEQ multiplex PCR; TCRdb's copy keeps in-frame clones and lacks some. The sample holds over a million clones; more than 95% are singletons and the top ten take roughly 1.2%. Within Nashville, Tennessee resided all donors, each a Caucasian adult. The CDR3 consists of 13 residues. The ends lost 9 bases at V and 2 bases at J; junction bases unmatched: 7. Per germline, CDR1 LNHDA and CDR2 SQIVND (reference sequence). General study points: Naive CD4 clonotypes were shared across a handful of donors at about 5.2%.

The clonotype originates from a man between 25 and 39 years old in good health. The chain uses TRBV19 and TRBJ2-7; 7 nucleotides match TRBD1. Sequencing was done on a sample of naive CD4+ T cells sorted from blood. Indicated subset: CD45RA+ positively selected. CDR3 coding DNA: TGTGCCAGCGAGCGGACAGGCACCTACGAGCAGTACTTC. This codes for CASERTGTYEQYF.